Listed below are T cell receptor beta chains from one sample, sequenced in a study of blood T cell repertoires in COVID-19. Data came from immunoSEQ multiplex PCR; TCRdb stores just in-frame clones and leaves some out. Among 95,000 to 150,000 clones listed, about 83% were seen once. Sequencing used peripheral blood. All receptors come from a man aged 60-69 years with acute or convalescent COVID-19. Both conserved end residues are part of each CDR3. A D gene is named only where the DNA matches it firmly. Part of the rows lack a size; the others show once, few, many or a class for expanded clones.

clone size	D gene	J gene	V gene	CDR3 protein	CDR3 DNA
-	-	TRBJ2-7	TRBV7-8	CASSSPQGNLMGEQYF	TGTGCCAGCAGCTCGCCGCAGGGGAACCTAATGGGTGAGCAGTACTTC
-	TRBD1	TRBJ1-6	TRBV10-2	CASSESEGAGDNSPLHF	TGCGCCAGCAGTGAGTCTGAGGGGGCAGGGGACAATTCACCCCTCCACTTT
-	TRBD1	TRBJ2-7	TRBV13	CASSFLGTAYEQYF	TGTGCCAGCAGCTTTCTCGGGACAGCCTACGAGCAGTACTTC
-	-	TRBJ2-3	TRBV28	CASSSPGLSPTQYF	TGTGCCAGCAGTTCCCCTGGACTCAGCCCGACGCAGTATTTT
-	TRBD2	TRBJ2-1	TRBV6-6	CATGRPYNEQFF	TGTGCCACCGGGAGGCCCTACAATGAGCAGTTCTTC
few	TRBD1	TRBJ2-7	TRBV11-2	CASSSSPGQTLEQYF	TGTGCCAGCAGCTCGTCACCGGGACAGACCTTGGAGCAGTACTTC
few	-	TRBJ2-3	TRBV28	CATQRRANSWDTQYF	TGTGCCACCCAGCGGAGGGCCAACAGCTGGGATACGCAGTATTTT
-	TRBD1	TRBJ2-5	TRBV11-2	CASSFQGAEETQYF	TGTGCCAGCAGCTTCCAGGGGGCTGAAGAGACCCAGTACTTC
once	-	TRBJ2-5	TRBV7-9	CASSLSRAGYQETQYF	TGTGCCAGCAGCTTAAGCAGGGCTGGGTACCAAGAGACCCAGTACTTC
few	TRBD1	TRBJ2-3	TRBV28	CASRPTTGEVDTQYF	TGTGCCAGCAGGCCTACGACAGGGGAAGTAGATACGCAGTATTTT
-	TRBD1	TRBJ2-7	TRBV27	CASSSFQGAYEQYF	TGTGCCAGCAGTTCCTTTCAGGGGGCCTACGAGCAGTACTTC
-	-	TRBJ2-5	TRBV7-2	CASSSNSGVQETQYF	TGTGCCAGCAGCTCCAATAGCGGAGTCCAAGAGACCCAGTACTTC
-	-	TRBJ1-5	TRBV4-2	CASSQETGMSNQPQHF	TGTGCCAGCAGCCAAGAAACGGGGATGAGCAATCAGCCCCAGCATTTT
-	TRBD2	TRBJ2-1	TRBV7-9	CASSLAGTSGRGEQFF	TGTGCCAGCAGCTTAGCCGGGACTAGCGGGAGGGGTGAGCAGTTCTTC
few	TRBD1	TRBJ2-2	TRBV7-9	CASSPQGDRANTGELFF	TGTGCCAGCAGCCCCCAGGGGGACAGGGCTAACACCGGGGAGCTGTTTTTT
-	-	TRBJ1-5	TRBV5-8	CASSAPGHHNQPQHF	TGTGCCAGCAGCGCACCGGGACACCACAATCAGCCCCAGCATTTT
-	-	TRBJ2-3	TRBV30	CARGGDTQYF	TGTGCCCGCGGTGGGGATACGCAGTATTTT
-	TRBD2	TRBJ2-1	TRBV29-1	CSVDGGSGRPPYNEQFF	TGCAGCGTTGATGGGGGTAGCGGGAGGCCTCCCTACAATGAGCAGTTCTTC
few	-	TRBJ2-1	TRBV10-3	CAISARLGEGEQFF	TGTGCCATCAGTGCTAGACTGGGTGAAGGTGAGCAGTTCTTC
-	-	TRBJ1-3	TRBV28	CASLTMGGSGNTIYF	TGTGCCAGCCTAACAATGGGGGGGTCCGGAAACACCATATATTTT
-	-	TRBJ1-1	TRBV18	CASSPPAGDTEAFF	TGTGCCAGCTCACCACCGGCGGGAGACACTGAAGCTTTCTTT
-	-	TRBJ2-7	TRBV5-1	CASSPETGRSYEQYF	TGCGCCAGCAGCCCAGAGACAGGGAGGTCCTACGAGCAGTACTTC
-	TRBD2	TRBJ2-1	TRBV18	CASSPRSGSGNEQFF	TGTGCCAGCTCACCACGTAGCGGGAGTGGCAATGAGCAGTTCTTC
-	TRBD1	TRBJ2-1	TRBV19	CASSTGQVQIGEQFF	TGTGCCAGTAGTACTGGACAGGTCCAAATTGGTGAGCAGTTCTTC
-	-	TRBJ1-2	TRBV4-1	CASSQETGLYGYTF	TGCGCCAGCAGCCAAGAGACAGGTCTCTATGGCTACACCTTC
-	-	TRBJ2-2	TRBV28	CASSLAGRTGELFF	TGTGCCAGCAGTTTGGCAGGGCGGACCGGGGAGCTGTTTTTT
-	-	TRBJ2-3	TRBV15	CATSPGTDTQYF	TGTGCCACCAGTCCGGGCACAGATACGCAGTATTTT
-	TRBD1	TRBJ2-5	TRBV29-1	CSVPGTGGGETQYF	TGCAGCGTGCCCGGGACAGGGGGCGGGGAGACCCAGTACTTC
-	-	TRBJ2-7	TRBV19	CASSLTASGYEQYF	TGTGCCAGTAGCCTCACCGCTTCGGGCTACGAGCAGTACTTC
once	-	TRBJ1-6	TRBV28	CASSRRGGVGSPLHF	TGTGCCAGCAGCCGACGTGGGGGCGTTGGGTCACCCCTCCACTTT
-	TRBD2	TRBJ2-1	TRBV3-1/TRBV3-2	CASSLSGLAGRYEQFF	TGTGCCAGCAGCCTGTCTGGACTAGCGGGCCGTTATGAGCAGTTCTTC
-	-	TRBJ1-3	TRBV2	CASSPQQASGNTIYF	TGTGCCAGCAGTCCCCAACAGGCTAGTGGAAACACCATATATTTT
-	TRBD1	TRBJ2-7	TRBV27	CASGLRDRGYEQYF	TGTGCCAGCGGGTTACGGGACAGGGGATACGAGCAGTACTTC
once	TRBD1	TRBJ1-5	TRBV10-1	CASTSRDRGRQPQHF	TGCGCCAGCACTTCCCGGGACAGGGGGCGTCAGCCCCAGCATTTT
-	-	TRBJ2-7	TRBV6-4	CASTSRGQGEQYF	TGTGCCAGCACGAGCAGGGGACAAGGCGAGCAGTACTTC
once	-	TRBJ2-1	TRBV3-1/TRBV3-2	CASSRLTDDLGARYNEQFF	TGTGCCAGCAGCCGCCTGACCGACGACCTGGGGGCCCGGTACAATGAGCAGTTCTTC
-	-	TRBJ2-3	TRBV10-3	CAIGARGQTADTQYF	TGTGCCATCGGGGCCCGGGGACAAACTGCGGATACGCAGTATTTT
once	TRBD1	TRBJ1-5	TRBV5-5	CASSLQQGAWQPQHF	TGTGCCAGCAGCTTGCAACAGGGGGCTTGGCAGCCCCAGCATTTT
-	-	TRBJ2-3	TRBV4-1	CASSRDVRDTDTQYF	TGCGCCAGCAGCCGCGATGTCCGAGACACAGATACGCAGTATTTT
few	TRBD2	TRBJ2-7	TRBV5-1	CASNPSSGAPLYEQYF	TGCGCCAGCAACCCTTCGAGCGGGGCCCCCCTCTACGAGCAGTACTTC
-	-	TRBJ2-1	TRBV4-2	CASSDQGNNEQFF	TGTGCCAGCAGCGACCAGGGTAACAATGAGCAGTTCTTC
-	-	TRBJ2-2	TRBV7-2	CASSLAVGRGRTGELFF	TGTGCCAGCAGCTTAGCGGTGGGCAGGGGTCGGACCGGGGAGCTGTTTTTT
-	TRBD1	TRBJ1-6	TRBV28	CASTQGALYSPLHF	TGTGCCAGCACTCAGGGGGCGCTTTATTCACCCCTCCACTTT
-	TRBD1	TRBJ2-2	TRBV6-6	CASSFSPGQGWELFF	TGTGCCAGCAGTTTTTCTCCGGGACAGGGGTGGGAGCTGTTTTTT
-	-	TRBJ2-2	TRBV21-1	CASSTARQAGELFF	TGTGCCAGCAGCACCGCCCGACAGGCCGGGGAGCTGTTTTTT